Listed below are T cell receptor beta chains from one sample, sequenced in a study of radiotherapy plus CTLA-4 blockade in lung cancer. Assay: immunoSEQ multiplex PCR; the TCRdb copy retains only in-frame clones and omits some. The sample records 70,000 to 95,000 clones, about 85% being singletons. The material sequenced was peripheral blood, taken from a patient treated with radiotherapy plus ipilimumab. The receptors stem from a human donor with non-small cell lung cancer that progressed on radiotherapy plus ipilimumab. CDR3s include the opening cysteine and the closing phenylalanine or tryptophan. Fields, in order: V gene, D gene, clone size, J gene, CDR3 protein, CDR3 DNA. The D gene is left open where the match is weak. Clone size is stated in some rows and not others, as once, few, many or a class when expanded.

>TRBV18|NA|NA|TRBJ2-7
CASSGTRTAYRYEQYF
TGTGCCAGCTCAGGGACGAGGACAGCCTATCGATACGAGCAGTACTTC
>TRBV30|NA|once|TRBJ2-2
CAWSVPSTGTGELFF
TGTGCCTGGAGTGTACCTAGCACGGGGACCGGGGAGCTGTTTTTT
>TRBV19|NA|NA|TRBJ1-1
CASSILPGEVEAFF
TGTGCCAGTAGTATCCTCCCAGGGGAGGTTGAAGCTTTCTTT
>TRBV29-1|TRBD2|NA|TRBJ2-5
CSILAGEETQYF
TGCAGCATTCTAGCGGGAGAAGAGACCCAGTACTTC
>TRBV6-5|NA|few|TRBJ1-5
CASSGVQGGQPQHF
TGTGCCAGCAGTGGAGTACAGGGTGGGCAGCCCCAGCATTTT
>TRBV5-6|TRBD2|NA|TRBJ2-5
CASSSRLAGGLETQYF
TGTGCCAGCAGCTCCCGACTAGCGGGGGGGCTAGAGACCCAGTACTTC
>TRBV6-6|TRBD1|NA|TRBJ2-3
CASRIDRVGTQYF
TGTGCCAGCAGAATTGACAGGGTCGGTACGCAGTATTTT
>TRBV18|TRBD1|NA|TRBJ1-2
CASSPPTPEGQGRGYTF
TGTGCCAGCTCACCACCCACACCTGAGGGACAGGGACGAGGCTACACCTTC
>TRBV6-6|NA|NA|TRBJ2-1
CASSYSQGRYEQFF
TGTGCCAGCAGTTACTCCCAGGGGCGGTATGAGCAGTTCTTC
>TRBV9|NA|NA|TRBJ1-3
CASSVGTGPVSGNTIYF
TGTGCCAGCAGCGTAGGAACAGGGCCCGTCTCTGGAAACACCATATATTTT
>TRBV29-1|NA|few|TRBJ1-1
CSVGRPGTSMNTEAFF
TGCAGCGTTGGCCGTCCCGGGACCTCAATGAACACTGAAGCTTTCTTT
>TRBV7-8|NA|NA|TRBJ2-7
CASSRGEVSYEQYF
TGTGCCAGCAGTAGAGGGGAGGTCTCCTACGAGCAGTACTTC
>TRBV7-9|NA|NA|TRBJ1-6
CASSLPGRISPLHF
TGTGCCAGCAGCTTACCGGGACGGATTTCACCCCTCCACTTT
>TRBV5-4|NA|NA|TRBJ2-2
CASSDQGGTGELFF
TGTGCCAGCAGTGACCAGGGAGGCACCGGGGAGCTGTTTTTT
>TRBV28|TRBD1|NA|TRBJ1-2
CASSVGGAGGYTF
TGTGCCAGCAGTGTAGGGGGCGCAGGTGGCTACACCTTC
>TRBV28|NA|NA|TRBJ2-7
CASSFPDSLGVYEQYF
TGTGCCAGCAGTTTTCCGGACAGTTTGGGGGTTTACGAGCAGTACTTC
>TRBV6-5|NA|NA|TRBJ1-3
CASSYSTTGSGNTIYF
TGTGCCAGCAGTTACTCGACGACCGGCTCTGGAAACACCATATATTTT
>TRBV7-3|NA|once|TRBJ1-3
CASSPYGGAGNTIYF
TGTGCCAGCAGCCCATATGGAGGGGCTGGAAACACCATATATTTT
>TRBV29-1|TRBD1|NA|TRBJ2-7
CSVEGSHLPGQAFYEQYF
TGCAGCGTTGAAGGTAGCCATCTTCCAGGACAGGCTTTTTACGAGCAGTACTTC
>TRBV25-1|TRBD2|NA|TRBJ2-7
CASSEGTSGSSYEQYF
TGTGCCAGCAGTGAGGGGACTAGCGGGAGCTCCTACGAGCAGTACTTC
>TRBV4-1|TRBD1|NA|TRBJ1-5
CASSRTPGQGDQPQHF
TGCGCCAGCAGCCGAACTCCGGGACAGGGGGATCAGCCCCAGCATTTT
>TRBV13|NA|NA|TRBJ2-7
CASSLRGGVGGEQYF
TGTGCCAGCAGCTTGCGAGGCGGGGTGGGTGGAGAGCAGTACTTC
>TRBV6-5|TRBD1|NA|TRBJ1-3
CASRMTGSGNTIYF
TGTGCCAGCAGGATGACAGGGTCTGGAAACACCATATATTTT
>TRBV7-2|NA|NA|TRBJ2-7
CASSLSRDREQYF
TGTGCCAGCAGCTTGAGTCGGGACCGGGAGCAGTACTTC
>TRBV4-3|NA|NA|TRBJ2-2
CASSQDTSFGGELFF
TGCGCCAGCAGCCAAGATACTAGCTTCGGCGGGGAGCTGTTTTTT
>TRBV14|TRBD1|NA|TRBJ2-3
CASSQLRDRGTDTQYF
TGTGCCAGCAGCCAACTCCGGGACAGGGGCACAGATACGCAGTATTTT
>TRBV18|NA|NA|TRBJ2-1
CASSPSGGFEQFF
TGTGCCAGCTCACCGTCAGGAGGGTTTGAGCAGTTCTTC
>TRBV4-1|NA|NA|TRBJ2-2
CASSQVSFGDLVGSAGELFF
TGCGCCAGCAGCCAAGTATCGTTTGGAGATCTTGTGGGATCGGCCGGGGAGCTGTTTTTT
>TRBV4-3|NA|NA|TRBJ1-1
CASSRGTTGYTEAFF
TGCGCCAGCAGCCGCGGGACAACAGGGTACACTGAAGCTTTCTTT
>TRBV9|TRBD1|NA|TRBJ2-7
CASSRQGVYEQYF
TGTGCCAGCAGCCGACAGGGGGTCTACGAGCAGTACTTC
>TRBV13|TRBD1|NA|TRBJ2-7
CASSIPPGQGGGEQYF
TGTGCCAGCAGCATTCCGCCGGGACAGGGTGGGGGAGAGCAGTACTTC
>TRBV7-2|NA|NA|TRBJ1-6
CASSLIGANNSPLHF
TGTGCCAGCAGCTTGATCGGGGCTAATAATTCACCCCTCCACTTT
>TRBV5-8|NA|NA|TRBJ2-7
CASRRRTYEQYF
TGTGCCAGCAGGCGCCGTACTTACGAGCAGTACTTC
>TRBV11-3|NA|NA|TRBJ1-1
CASSPVRGRNTEAFF
TGTGCCAGCAGCCCGGTGAGAGGCCGGAACACTGAAGCTTTCTTT
>TRBV13|NA|NA|TRBJ1-2
CASSHLRDYGYTF
TGTGCCAGCAGCCATCTCAGGGACTATGGCTACACCTTC
>TRBV4-1|NA|NA|TRBJ2-7
CASSQDHNYEQYF
TGCGCCAGCAGCCAAGACCACAACTACGAGCAGTACTTC
>TRBV6-6|TRBD2|NA|TRBJ2-7
CASSTRTSGRYEQYF
TGTGCCAGCAGTACGCGGACTAGCGGGAGATACGAGCAGTACTTC
>TRBV29-1|NA|NA|TRBJ2-7
CSVLTSSPYEQYF
TGCAGCGTACTTACTAGTTCCCCCTACGAGCAGTACTTC
>TRBV4-1|TRBD1|NA|TRBJ1-6
CASSQEPGQGGSPLHF
TGCGCCAGCAGCCAAGAACCGGGACAGGGTGGTTCACCCCTCCACTTT
>TRBV19|NA|NA|TRBJ2-1
CASRIGSSYNEQFF
TGTGCCAGTAGGATAGGGAGCTCCTACAATGAGCAGTTCTTC
>TRBV10-2|TRBD2|NA|TRBJ2-7
CASSLTSGRGYEQYF
TGCGCCAGCAGCCTCACTAGCGGGAGAGGCTACGAGCAGTACTTC
>TRBV5-6|NA|NA|TRBJ1-1
CASSLYWVAGTEAFF
TGTGCCAGCAGCTTGTATTGGGTTGCAGGCACTGAAGCTTTCTTT
>TRBV11-2|NA|NA|TRBJ1-2
CASSLLSGTAAGYTF
TGTGCCAGCAGCTTATTATCTGGGACGGCGGCCGGCTACACCTTC
>TRBV6-1|TRBD1|NA|TRBJ1-2
CASSRTGGTYGYTF
TGTGCCAGCAGTCGGACAGGGGGCACCTATGGCTACACCTTC
>TRBV28|TRBD2|NA|TRBJ2-7
CASPPSGGGIYEQYF
TGTGCCAGCCCCCCTAGCGGGGGTGGTATCTACGAGCAGTACTTC
>TRBV6-1|TRBD1|NA|TRBJ1-2
CASRIGTVDYGYTF
TGTGCCAGCAGGATAGGGACAGTTGACTATGGCTACACCTTC
>TRBV2|NA|NA|TRBJ2-1
CASSEAPFSYNEQFF
TGTGCCAGCAGTGAAGCCCCTTTTTCCTACAATGAGCAGTTCTTC
>TRBV5-1|TRBD1|once|TRBJ2-5
CASSLGRQGGETQYF
TGCGCCAGCAGCTTGGGGAGACAGGGCGGTGAGACCCAGTACTTC
>TRBV5-1|NA|NA|TRBJ2-3
CASSERGDTDTQYF
TGCGCCAGCAGCGAGAGGGGTGACACAGATACGCAGTATTTT
>TRBV19|NA|NA|TRBJ1-5
CASRTSVGNQPQHF
TGTGCCAGTAGGACGAGCGTCGGCAATCAGCCCCAGCATTTT